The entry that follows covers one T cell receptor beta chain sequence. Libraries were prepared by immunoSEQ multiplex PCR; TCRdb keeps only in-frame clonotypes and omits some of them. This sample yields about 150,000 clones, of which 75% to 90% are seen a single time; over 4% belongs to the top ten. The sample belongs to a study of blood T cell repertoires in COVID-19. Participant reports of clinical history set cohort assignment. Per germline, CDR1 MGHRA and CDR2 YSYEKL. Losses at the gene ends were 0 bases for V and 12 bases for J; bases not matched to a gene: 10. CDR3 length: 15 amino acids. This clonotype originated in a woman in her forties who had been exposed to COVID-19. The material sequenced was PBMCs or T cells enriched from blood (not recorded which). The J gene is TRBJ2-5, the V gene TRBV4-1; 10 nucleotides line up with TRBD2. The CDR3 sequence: CASSQDPSAGGAKYF. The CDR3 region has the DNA TGCGCCAGCAGCCAAGATCCGTCAGCGGGGGGGGCTAAGTACTTC.